The 14 T cell receptor beta chains below all came from one sample that was sequenced in a study of cytomegalovirus exposure and HLA in healthy donors (dated by TCRdb to the late 2010s). The method behind the library was the immunoSEQ multiplex PCR assay. A mixture of 60 forward primers for TCR Vbeta segments and 13 reverse primers for TCR Jbeta segments was used in the multiplex PCR. This immuneACCESS table, as held by TCRdb, lists in-frame sequences with V and J called but not all clones. Of the missing ones, under half trace to an unresolved V gene in checked studies; the others have no known cause. This sample is represented by under 140,000 clones; over 65% of them were singletons. Of the sample, roughly an eighth falls within the top ten clones. The sequencing input was PBMCs. These receptors originate from a man younger than 45 in good health and CMV-seropositive.

The V call is TRBV4-3, the J call TRBJ1-2; perhaps TRBD1 as D (6 bases). The V gene lost 4 bases and the J gene lost 2 bases, with 14 bases spanning the gap. The CDR3 is 15 amino acids. Looked up from germline, CDR1 is LGHNA and CDR2 is YSLEER. CDR3 in amino acids: CASSRGQGLNYGYTF. CDR3 DNA sequence: TGCGCCAGCAGCCGCGGGCAGGGGCTGAACTATGGCTACACCTTC.

The CDR3 here is CASSSQQGRYEQYF. CDR3 nucleotide sequence: TGTGCCAGCAGCTCCCAACAGGGTAGATACGAGCAGTACTTC. The rearrangement links TRBV7-2 to TRBJ2-7; the D gene is possibly TRBD1 (6 bases). CDR1 SGHTA and CDR2 FQGNSA come from the germline V gene. The CDR3 has 14 residues. Trimming removed 4 bases at V and 4 bases at J, with 14 bases between. Full variable domain (remainder filled in from reference TRBV7-2 and TRBJ2-7): GAGVSQSPSNKVTEKGKDVELRCDPISGHTALYWYRQSLGQGLEFLIYFQGNSAPDKSGLPSDRFSAERTGGSVSTLTIQRTQQEDSAVYLCASSSQQGRYEQYFGPGTRLTVT.

This clone was observed once. The rearrangement links TRBV13 to TRBJ1-3, with 7 positions matching TRBD1. Germline trimming cut 4 bases from V and 0 bases from J; bases unmatched to any gene: 3. This CDR3 has 15 residues. Germline-derived CDR1 and CDR2 are PRHDT and FYEKMQ (reference sequence). CDR3 sequence reads: CASSYRQGSGNTIYF. The DNA for the CDR3 is TGTGCCAGCAGCTATCGACAGGGCTCTGGAAACACCATATATTTT. Full variable domain (missing parts from reference TRBV13 and TRBJ1-3): AAGVIQSPRHLIKEKRETATLKCYPIPRHDTVYWYQQGPGQDPQFLISFYEKMQSDKGSIPDRFSAQQFSDYHSELNMSSLELGDSALYFCASSYRQGSGNTIYFGEGSWLTVV.

V and J are TRBV5-1 and TRBJ2-2, with D perhaps TRBD2 (6 bases). This CDR3 is 14 amino acids long. V lost 1 base, J lost 4 bases, and 8 bases lay in between. Germline values: CDR1 SGHRS, CDR2 YFSETQ. CDR3 nucleotide sequence: TGCGCCAGCAGCTTGCGGGGAGGCACCGGGGAGCTGTTTTTT. Amino acid sequence: CASSLRGGTGELFF.

The rearrangement links TRBV30 to TRBJ2-5; TRBD1 matches 7 bases. Judging by the DNA end, TRBJ2-7 fits better; the J call may be wrong. The germline V gene encodes CDR1 GTSNPN and CDR2 SVGIG (reference sequence). This CDR3 spans 11 amino acids. The CDR3 here is CAWGQAYEQYF. CDR3 DNA sequence: TGTGCCTGGGGACAGGCCTACGAGCAGTACTTC.

The chain is built from TRBV19 and TRBJ1-1; 9 nucleotides line up with TRBD1. Germline V CDR1 and CDR2: LNHDA, SQIVND (reference sequence). The CDR3 loop spans 15 amino acids. The V segment lost 0 bases and the J segment 2 bases; nucleotides outside the gene matches: 1. DNA for the CDR3: TGTGCCAGTAGTATAGAGGGACAGGGCAACACTGAAGCTTTCTTT. This translates into CASSIEGQGNTEAFF.

The genes are TRBV7-6 and TRBJ2-1; the D gene is possibly TRBD2 (5 bases). This CDR3 is built from 13 residues. Between the trimmed V and J ends, which lost 0 bases and 8 bases, there was a span of 8 bases. CDR1 is SGHVS and CDR2 is FNYEAQ in the germline V gene. This CDR3 is CASSLASGDEQFF. Written as DNA, the CDR3 is TGTGCCAGCAGCTTAGCGTCCGGGGATGAGCAGTTCTTC.

The chain couples TRBV7-2 to TRBJ1-3; D is perhaps TRBD1 (5 bases). Trimming stripped 4 bases from V and 12 bases from J, with 31 bases between. Germline CDR1 and CDR2: SGHTA and FQGNSA. The CDR3 length is 18 residues. The chain's CDR3 is CASSSARPGTGGMGDIYF. The CDR3 DNA reads TGTGCCAGCAGCTCCGCACGACCCGGGACCGGCGGGATGGGGGACATATATTTT.

As to this clone: One junction end does not reproduce the germline sequence, and a read error may be involved. Other DNA sequences of this sample code for an identical CDR3. The V call is TRBV11-2, the J call TRBJ1-2; D is ambiguous. The CDR3 spans 11 residues. Germline V CDR1 and CDR2: SGHAT, FQNNGV. The CDR3 nucleotides are TGTGCCAGCAGTTTAGGTTTTAGTTGCACCTTC. Its protein is CASSLGFSCTF. Full variable domain (outside the CDR3, taken from reference TRBV11-2 and TRBJ1-2): EAGVAQSPRYKIIEKRQSVAFWCNPISGHATLYWYQQILGQGPKLLIQFQNNGVVDDSQLPKDRFSAERLKGVDSTLKIQPAKLEDSAVYLCASSLGFSCTFGSGTRLTVV.

The chain carries TRBV27 and TRBJ2-7; tentatively, D is TRBD2 (5 bases). The CDR3 contains 16 residues. V gave up 2 bases and J gave up 3 bases, with 17 bases separating them. Per the germline V gene, CDR1 is MNHEY and CDR2 is SMNVEV (reference sequence). CDR3: CASSLTLATAVYEQYF. CDR3 nucleotide sequence: TGTGCCAGCAGTTTAACCTTGGCCACAGCGGTCTACGAGCAGTACTTC.

This chain connects TRBV12-5 to TRBJ2-1, with TRBD2 identical over 10 bases. This CDR3 is built from 23 residues. Germline assignment: CDR1 LGHNT and CDR2 FRNRAP. With V trimmed by 0 bases and J by 1 base, 21 bases remained unmatched. The CDR3 bases are TGTGCTAGTGGTTTGGTAAAAGGTCTAGCGGGGGCCAGCCCCAGCAGATCCTACAATGAGCAGTTCTTC. Amino acid sequence: CASGLVKGLAGASPSRSYNEQFF.

This CDR3 reads CASSLVGTSDTKQYF. The CDR3 region has the DNA TGTGCCAGCAGCTTAGTCGGGACTAGTGATACGAAGCAGTACTTC. This chain joins TRBV7-8 and TRBJ2-7, with 8 bases lining up with TRBD2. This CDR3 comprises 15 residues. The V gene end was trimmed by 1 base and the J gene end by 8 bases; junction bases not matched to a gene: 10. Per the germline V gene, CDR1 is SGHVS and CDR2 is FQNEAQ.

The gene calls are TRBV6-9 and TRBJ1-3; TRBD1 is a possible D gene (6 bases). The germline V gene has CDR1 MNHGY and CDR2 SVAAGI. The ends were cut back, 2 bases at V and 2 bases at J, with 7 bases in the middle. CDR3 size: 14 residues. This chain's CDR3 is CASSYKGAGNTIYF. The CDR3 coding sequence is TGTGCCAGCAGTTATAAGGGGGCTGGAAACACCATATATTTT.

The gene calls are TRBV7-2 and TRBJ2-7, with 7 bases identical to TRBD1. Losses at the gene ends were 3 bases for V and 0 bases for J; bases not matched to a gene: 5. This CDR3 comprises 15 residues. The germline V gene encodes CDR1 SGHTA and CDR2 FQGNSA. For the CDR3, the DNA is TGTGCCAGCAGCTTCGAGGGACAGCCCTCCTACGAGCAGTACTTC. Translated, it gives CASSFEGQPSYEQYF.